One sample yielded the 14 T cell receptor beta chains listed below, sequenced in a study of OX40 agonist ivuxolimab in advanced cancers. The protocol was immunoSEQ multiplex PCR, while the TCRdb copy is restricted to in-frame clones and leaves out a portion. The table shows about 43,000 clones, with 86% occurring only once. The specimen comprised CD4+ or CD8+ T cells sorted from blood, sampled in a trial of the OX40 agonist ivuxolimab. The receptors here all came from an adult with an advanced solid tumor such as melanoma, head and neck, liver or kidney cancer.

This clone was observed a single time. This chain links TRBV6-4 with TRBJ1-2; D remains ambiguous. Germline CDR1 reads MRHNA; CDR2 reads SNTAGT. V shed 5 bases and J shed 6 bases, with 19 bases lying between them. The CDR3 is 15 residues long. The CDR3, as DNA: TGTGCCAGCAGTTATTCGGAGGTCAGTGGAAATGGCTACACCTTC. Translated: CASSYSEVSGNGYTF.

The CDR3 sequence: CASSTTRDSPYGYTF. The CDR3, as DNA: TGTGCCAGTAGTACGACCCGGGACAGTCCCTATGGCTACACCTTC. The genes are TRBV19 and TRBJ1-2, with 7 positions matching TRBD1. V gave up 4 bases and J gave up 4 bases; unmatched junction bases: 9. Germline V CDR1 and CDR2: LNHDA, SQIVND (reference sequence). CDR3 length: 15 amino acids.

Remarks on this clone: The same CDR3 arises from other DNA sequences in this sample as well. This chain links TRBV6-5 with TRBJ1-4; D ambiguous. V lost 3 bases and J lost 5, with 7 bases in between. The CDR3 runs to 13 residues. Germline loops: CDR1 MNHEY, CDR2 SVGAGI. CDR3 coding DNA: TGTGCCAGCAGTTATAGGCTGAATGAAAAACTGTTTTTT. Its protein product is CASSYRLNEKLFF.

This clone was seen a handful of times. This chain connects TRBV6-5 to TRBJ2-3, with a possible D match to TRBD2 (5 bases). Germline CDR1 reads MNHEY; CDR2 reads SVGAGI. V lost 6 bases, J lost 6 bases, and 16 bases lay in between. The length of the CDR3 is 14 residues. CDR3 protein: CASRRGRTSDTQYF. The CDR3 DNA sequence: TGTGCCAGCAGACGGGGTAGGACGTCGGATACGCAGTATTTT.

V usage is TRBV11-2 and J usage is TRBJ2-1; D is ambiguous. CDR1 is SGHAT, CDR2 FQNNGV, per germline. V lost 5 bases and J 0 bases, leaving 17 bases between the germline ends. This CDR3 is built from 17 residues. The DNA for the CDR3 is TGTGCCAGCAGCCGCCTAAGTGCCGGTTTCTCCTACAATGAGCAGTTCTTC. Its protein is CASSRLSAGFSYNEQFF.

The V gene is TRBV11-2, the J gene TRBJ2-2, with TRBD2 matching over 8 bases. V lost 5 bases to trimming and J lost 7 bases; unmatched junction nucleotides: 6. Germline CDR1 SGHAT, CDR2 FQNNGV. The length of the CDR3 is 14 residues. For the CDR3, the DNA is TGTGCCAGCAGCCAAGGGACTAGGGGCGGGGAGCTGTTTTTT. This sequence encodes CASSQGTRGGELFF.

This rearrangement joins TRBV7-9 to TRBJ2-7; 15 bases agree with TRBD2. The germline gives CDR1 SEHNR, CDR2 FQNEAQ (reference sequence). The CDR3 extends over 18 amino acids. Losses at the gene ends were 5 bases for V and 0 bases for J; bases not matched to a gene: 8. The CDR3 nucleotides read TGTGCCAGCAGCCCCCGGACTAGCGGGGGGGCCAGCTCCTACGAGCAGTACTTC. Translation: CASSPRTSGGASSYEQYF.

This chain links TRBV19 with TRBJ1-1; D is possibly TRBD1 (5 bases). CDR1 and CDR2 from the germline V gene are LNHDA and SQIVND (reference sequence). CDR3 length: 15 amino acids. V lost 6 bases, J lost 4 bases, and 18 bases lay in between. CDR3 nucleotide sequence: TGTGCCAGTAGGGTCAAAGGGGCCACGGGCACTGAAGCTTTCTTT. Translation gives CASRVKGATGTEAFF.

The chain recombines TRBV6-6 with TRBJ2-5; TRBD1 aligns across 7 bases. V was clipped by 4 bases and J by 4 bases; unmatched bases: 6. The CDR3 sequence is 14 residues long. CDR1 MNHNY and CDR2 SVGAGI come from the germline V gene (reference sequence). In DNA form, the CDR3 reads TGTGCCAGCAGTTCCGACAGGGCTGGAGAGACCCAGTACTTC. It translates to CASSSDRAGETQYF.

The CDR3 nucleotides are TGTGCCAGTAGTAAGCAGGGAGGCCCTTACTACGAGCAGTACTTC. Translation: CASSKQGGPYYEQYF. The gene calls are TRBV19 and TRBJ2-7; D perhaps matches TRBD2 (6 bases). Germline V gene sequence: CDR1 LNHDA, CDR2 SQIVND (reference sequence). The CDR3 is 15 amino acids. The germline V and J ends were trimmed by 4 bases and 3 bases, with 16 bases remaining between them.

This chain uses TRBV6-1 with TRBJ1-6; no firm D call. The V end was cut by 5 bases, the J end by 10 bases, with 15 bases between. Germline V CDR1 and CDR2: MNHNS, SASEGT. CDR3 length: 14 residues. The CDR3 region has the DNA TGTGCCAGCAGTTCCCAACCCGGGGTATCACCCCTCCACTTT. Protein: CASSSQPGVSPLHF.

The chain joins TRBV7-9 to TRBJ2-5, with D perhaps matching TRBD2 (6 bases). The CDR3 is 15 residues long. V lost 7 bases, J lost 4 bases, and 19 bases lay in between. CDR1 and CDR2 (germline): SEHNR, FQNEAQ (reference sequence). CDR3 sequence reads: CASTAGSTSRETQYF. In nucleotides, the CDR3 is TGTGCCAGCACCGCGGGGAGTACCTCCCGAGAGACCCAGTACTTC.

The chain links TRBV7-8 to TRBJ1-1, with D unresolved. Germline lookup yields CDR1 SGHVS and CDR2 FQNEAQ. V dropped 1 base and J dropped 3 bases, with 6 bases sitting between them. This CDR3 is built from 13 residues. This CDR3 is CASSLELYTEAFF. In DNA form, the CDR3 reads TGTGCCAGCAGCTTAGAACTTTACACTGAAGCTTTCTTT.

A few counts support this clone. The sample has other DNA sequences that encode this CDR3 too. This chain uses TRBV6-6 with TRBJ1-5, with 7 bases that match TRBD1. Germline CDR1 and CDR2: MNHNY and SVGAGI (reference sequence). This CDR3 has 13 amino acids. V trimming: 6 bases; J trimming: 7 bases; junction bases outside the gene matches: 6. CDR3 coding DNA: TGTGCCAGCAGCGACAGGGAGCGGCAGCCCCAGCATTTT. As protein: CASSDRERQPQHF.